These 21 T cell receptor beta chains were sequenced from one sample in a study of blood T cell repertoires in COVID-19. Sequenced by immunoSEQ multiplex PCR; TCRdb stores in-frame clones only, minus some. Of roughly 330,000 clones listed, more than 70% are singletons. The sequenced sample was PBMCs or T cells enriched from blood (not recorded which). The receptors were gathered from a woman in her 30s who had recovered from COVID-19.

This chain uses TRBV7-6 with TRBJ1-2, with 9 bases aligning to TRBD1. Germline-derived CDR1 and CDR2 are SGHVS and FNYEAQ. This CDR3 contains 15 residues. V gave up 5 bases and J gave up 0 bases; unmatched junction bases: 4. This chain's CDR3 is CASSPRTGANYGYTF. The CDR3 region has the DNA TGTGCCAGCAGCCCACGGACAGGGGCTAACTATGGCTACACCTTC.

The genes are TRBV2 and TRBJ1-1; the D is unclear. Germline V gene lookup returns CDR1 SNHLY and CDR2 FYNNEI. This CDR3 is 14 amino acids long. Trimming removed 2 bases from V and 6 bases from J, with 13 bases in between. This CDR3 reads CASSEQYRLAEAFF. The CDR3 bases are TGTGCCAGCAGTGAACAGTACAGACTAGCTGAAGCTTTCTTT.

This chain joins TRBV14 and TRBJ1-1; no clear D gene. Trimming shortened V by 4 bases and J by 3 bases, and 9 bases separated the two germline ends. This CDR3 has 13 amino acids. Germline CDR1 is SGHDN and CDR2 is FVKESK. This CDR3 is CASSRGIYTEAFF. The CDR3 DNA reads TGTGCCAGCAGCCGAGGGATCTACACTGAAGCTTTCTTT.

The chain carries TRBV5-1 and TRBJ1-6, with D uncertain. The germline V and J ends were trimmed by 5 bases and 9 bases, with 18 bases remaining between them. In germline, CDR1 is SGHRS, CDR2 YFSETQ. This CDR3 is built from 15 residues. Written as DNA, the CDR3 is TGCGCCAGCAGATTTGCTGACGCACCGGGTTCACCCCTCCACTTT. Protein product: CASRFADAPGSPLHF.

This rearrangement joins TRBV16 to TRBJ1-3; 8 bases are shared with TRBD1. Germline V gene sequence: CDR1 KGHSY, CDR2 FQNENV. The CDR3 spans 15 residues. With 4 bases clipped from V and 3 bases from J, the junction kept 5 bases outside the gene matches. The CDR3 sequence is CASSLGQGGGNTIYF. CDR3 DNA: TGTGCCAGCAGCCTTGGACAGGGCGGTGGAAACACCATATATTTT. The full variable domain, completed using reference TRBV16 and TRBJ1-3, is GEEVAQTPKHLVRGEGQKAKLYCAPIKGHSYVFWYQQVLKNEFKFLISFQNENVFDETGMPKERFSAKCLPNSPCSLEIQATKLEDSAVYFCASSLGQGGGNTIYFGEGSWLTVV.

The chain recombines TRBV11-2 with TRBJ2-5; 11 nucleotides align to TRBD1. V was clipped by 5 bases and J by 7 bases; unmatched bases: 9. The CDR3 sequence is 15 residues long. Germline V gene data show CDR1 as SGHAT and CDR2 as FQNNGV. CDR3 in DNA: TGTGCCAGCAGCGGAGGACAGGGGGCGCGGGGGACCCAGTACTTC. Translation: CASSGGQGARGTQYF.

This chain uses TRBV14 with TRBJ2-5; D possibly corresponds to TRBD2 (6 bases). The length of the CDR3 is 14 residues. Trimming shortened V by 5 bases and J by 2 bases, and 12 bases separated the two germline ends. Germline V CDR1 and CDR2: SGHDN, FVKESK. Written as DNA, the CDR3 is TGTGCCAGCAGCGCAGGGAGGTATCAAGAGACCCAGTACTTC. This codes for CASSAGRYQETQYF.

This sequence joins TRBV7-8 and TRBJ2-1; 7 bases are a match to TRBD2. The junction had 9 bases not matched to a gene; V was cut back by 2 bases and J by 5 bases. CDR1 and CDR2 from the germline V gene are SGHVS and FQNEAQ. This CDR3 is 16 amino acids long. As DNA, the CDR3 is TGTGCCAGCAGCTTAATTCTCGGCGGGGGACACAATGAGCAGTTCTTC. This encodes CASSLILGGGHNEQFF.

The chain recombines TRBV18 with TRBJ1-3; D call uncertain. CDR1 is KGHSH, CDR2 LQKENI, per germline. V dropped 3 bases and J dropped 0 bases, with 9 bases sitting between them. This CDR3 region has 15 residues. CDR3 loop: CASSPDLLSGNTIYF. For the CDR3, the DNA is TGTGCCAGCTCACCTGACTTACTCTCTGGAAACACCATATATTTT.

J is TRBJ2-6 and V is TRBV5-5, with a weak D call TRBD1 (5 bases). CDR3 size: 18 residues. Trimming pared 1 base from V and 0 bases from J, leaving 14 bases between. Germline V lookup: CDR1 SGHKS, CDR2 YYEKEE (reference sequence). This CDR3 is CASSLYTRVGSGANVLTF. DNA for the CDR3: TGTGCCAGCAGCTTGTACACCAGGGTAGGCTCTGGGGCCAACGTCCTGACTTTC.

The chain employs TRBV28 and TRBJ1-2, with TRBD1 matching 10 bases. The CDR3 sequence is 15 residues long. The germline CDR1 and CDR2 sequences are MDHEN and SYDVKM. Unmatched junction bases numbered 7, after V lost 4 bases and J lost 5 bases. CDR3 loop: CASSSYGQGVYGYTF. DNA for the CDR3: TGTGCCAGCAGTTCATATGGACAGGGGGTATATGGCTACACCTTC.

This chain's CDR3 is CASSLWATSSPYYGYTF. CDR3 coding DNA: TGTGCCAGCAGCTTGTGGGCCACGAGCAGCCCTTACTATGGCTACACCTTC. The chain links TRBV9 to TRBJ1-2; D call uncertain. The germline V gene encodes CDR1 SGDLS and CDR2 YYNGEE. The CDR3 loop spans 17 amino acids. V dropped 4 bases and J dropped 3 bases, with 22 bases sitting between them.

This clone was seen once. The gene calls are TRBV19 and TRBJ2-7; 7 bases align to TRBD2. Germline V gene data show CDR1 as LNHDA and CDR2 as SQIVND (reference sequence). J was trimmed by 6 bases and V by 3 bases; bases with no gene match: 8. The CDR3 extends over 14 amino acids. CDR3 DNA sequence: TGTGCCAGTAGTATTATAGGCAGGGAGGGCGAGCAGTACTTC. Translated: CASSIIGREGEQYF.

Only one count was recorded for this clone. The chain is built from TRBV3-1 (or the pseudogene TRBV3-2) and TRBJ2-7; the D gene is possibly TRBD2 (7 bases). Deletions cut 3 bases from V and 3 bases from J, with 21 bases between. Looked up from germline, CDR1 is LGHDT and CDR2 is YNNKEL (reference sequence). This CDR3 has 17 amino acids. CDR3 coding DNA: TGTGCCAGCAGCCACGGGGGTAGGGGGGGGGCCGGCTACGAGCAGTACTTC. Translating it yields CASSHGGRGGAGYEQYF.

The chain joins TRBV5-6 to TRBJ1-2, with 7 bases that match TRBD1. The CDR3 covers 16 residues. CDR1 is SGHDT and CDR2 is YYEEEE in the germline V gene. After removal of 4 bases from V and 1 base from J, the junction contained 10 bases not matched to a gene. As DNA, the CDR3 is TGTGCCAGCAGCGTCCCCGGGACAGCCTATAACTATGGCTACACCTTC. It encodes CASSVPGTAYNYGYTF.

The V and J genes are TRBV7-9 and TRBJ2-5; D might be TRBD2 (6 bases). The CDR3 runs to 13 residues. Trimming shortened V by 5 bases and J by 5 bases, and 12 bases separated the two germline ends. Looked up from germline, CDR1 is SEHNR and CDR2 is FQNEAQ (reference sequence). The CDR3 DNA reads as TGTGCCAGCAGCCAAGCGGGCGGGGAGACCCAGTACTTC. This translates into CASSQAGGETQYF.

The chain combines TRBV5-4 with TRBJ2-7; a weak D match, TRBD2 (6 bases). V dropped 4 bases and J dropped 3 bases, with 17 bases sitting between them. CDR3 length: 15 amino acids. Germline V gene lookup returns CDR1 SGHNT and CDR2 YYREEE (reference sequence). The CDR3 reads CASSRPGVADYEQYF. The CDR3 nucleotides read TGTGCCAGCAGCCGCCCGGGGGTAGCGGACTACGAGCAGTACTTC. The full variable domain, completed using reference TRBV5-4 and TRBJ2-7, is ETGVTQSPTHLIKTRGQQVTLRCSSQSGHNTVSWYQQALGQGPQFIFQYYREEENGRGNFPPRFSGLQFPNYSSELNVNALELDDSALYLCASSRPGVADYEQYFGPGTRLTVT.

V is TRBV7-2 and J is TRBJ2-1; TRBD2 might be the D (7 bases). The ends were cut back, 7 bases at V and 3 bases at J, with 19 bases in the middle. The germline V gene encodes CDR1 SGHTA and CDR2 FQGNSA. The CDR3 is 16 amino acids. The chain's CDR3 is CASTPLGGGLYNEQFF. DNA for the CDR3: TGTGCCAGCACCCCTCTGGGAGGGGGACTCTACAATGAGCAGTTCTTC. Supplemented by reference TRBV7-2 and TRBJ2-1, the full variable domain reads GAGVSQSPSNKVTEKGKDVELRCDPISGHTALYWYRQSLGQGLEFLIYFQGNSAPDKSGLPSDRFSAERTGGSVSTLTIQRTQQEDSAVYLCASTPLGGGLYNEQFFGPGTRLTVL.

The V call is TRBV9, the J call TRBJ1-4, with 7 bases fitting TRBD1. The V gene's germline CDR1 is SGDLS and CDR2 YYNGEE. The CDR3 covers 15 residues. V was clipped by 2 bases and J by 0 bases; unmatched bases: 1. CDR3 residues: CASSVQGATNEKLFF. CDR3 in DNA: TGTGCCAGCAGCGTGCAGGGGGCAACTAATGAAAAACTGTTTTTT.

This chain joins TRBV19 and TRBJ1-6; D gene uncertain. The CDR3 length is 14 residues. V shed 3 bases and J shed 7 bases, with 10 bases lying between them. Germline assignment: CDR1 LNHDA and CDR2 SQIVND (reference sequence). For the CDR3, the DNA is TGTGCCAGTAGTATTGGCCAGGTGAATTCACCCCTCCACTTT. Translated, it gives CASSIGQVNSPLHF.

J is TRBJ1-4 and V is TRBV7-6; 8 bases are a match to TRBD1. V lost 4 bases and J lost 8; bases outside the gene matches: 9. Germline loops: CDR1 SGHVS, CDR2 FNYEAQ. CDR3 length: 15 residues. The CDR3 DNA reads TGTGCCAGCAGCTCTTGGACAGGGCGAGAGGAAAAACTGTTTTTT. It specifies CASSSWTGREEKLFF.